This T cell receptor beta chain stems from a study of early T cells in non-severe SARS-CoV-2 infection. Trimming removed 5 bases at V and 7 bases at J, with 14 bases between. Germline CDR1 SQVTM, CDR2 ANQGSEA. CDR3 size: 12 residues. Each CDR3 protein is one row after TCRdb ran MiXCR on the 5' RACE reads. The sample consists of about 66,000 distinct CDR3 sequences, 20% of them appearing once. The chain has TRBV29-1 and TRBJ2-5; D is unresolved. The material was whole blood, obtained at baseline. The TCR was taken from an adult who was a healthcare worker with PCR-confirmed SARS-CoV-2 infection or an uninfected control (not recorded which). The CDR3 protein is CSVRPGPRTQYF. The CDR3 nucleotides read TGCAGCGTTAGGCCAGGACCCCGGACCCAGTACTTC.